Reported below is one TCR beta chain. Its specificity is not known. Clones were sequenced by immunoSEQ multiplex PCR, and TCRdb holds only the in-frame ones, with some missing. The sample contains about 18,000 clones, around three quarters of which appear only once. The entry originates in a study of neoadjuvant nivolumab and ipilimumab in lung cancer. Regarding the study as a whole: Resected-tumor TCR richness correlated positively with pretherapy blood richness. TCR richness and clonality were higher in tumors than adjacent uninvolved lung.

The CDR3 spans 12 residues. Germline V gives CDR1 MGHDK, CDR2 SYGVNS. The germline V and J ends were trimmed by 4 bases and 12 bases, with 13 bases remaining between them. The chain combines TRBV25-1 with TRBJ2-1, with D possibly TRBD2 on 6 matching bases. The TCR originated in an adult with non-small cell lung cancer. Sequences were derived from tumor tissue, sampled after neoadjuvant nivolumab, alone or with ipilimumab, at or shortly before surgery. The CDR3 nucleotides read TGTGCCAGCAGTGGGGGACTGCTGGTGCAGTTCTTC. This sequence encodes CASSGGLLVQFF.